The clone carrying this TCR beta chain was detected only a few times. Some clones are missing from TCRdb's copy, which holds only in-frame ones; the method was immunoSEQ multiplex PCR. The sample has 200,000 to 300,000 clones, 75% to 90% seen once. This record comes from a study of blood T cell repertoires in COVID-19. About the research overall: Material from acute and convalescent COVID-19 was sourced from the United States, Italy and Spain. PBMCs, B-cell-depleted T cells, or T cells provided the cDNA or gDNA that made up the material.

The CDR3 has 14 residues. V lost 6 bases and J 8 bases, leaving 19 bases between the germline ends. CDR1 MDHEN and CDR2 SYDVKM come from the germline V gene. The J gene is TRBJ1-2, the V gene TRBV28; D gene ambiguous. The TCR sequence derives from a woman in her 30s who had recovered from COVID-19. The sequenced sample was peripheral blood. The CDR3: CASSVLTRLGGYTF. The CDR3 nucleotides read TGTGCCAGCAGCGTACTTACAAGATTGGGCGGCTACACCTTC.